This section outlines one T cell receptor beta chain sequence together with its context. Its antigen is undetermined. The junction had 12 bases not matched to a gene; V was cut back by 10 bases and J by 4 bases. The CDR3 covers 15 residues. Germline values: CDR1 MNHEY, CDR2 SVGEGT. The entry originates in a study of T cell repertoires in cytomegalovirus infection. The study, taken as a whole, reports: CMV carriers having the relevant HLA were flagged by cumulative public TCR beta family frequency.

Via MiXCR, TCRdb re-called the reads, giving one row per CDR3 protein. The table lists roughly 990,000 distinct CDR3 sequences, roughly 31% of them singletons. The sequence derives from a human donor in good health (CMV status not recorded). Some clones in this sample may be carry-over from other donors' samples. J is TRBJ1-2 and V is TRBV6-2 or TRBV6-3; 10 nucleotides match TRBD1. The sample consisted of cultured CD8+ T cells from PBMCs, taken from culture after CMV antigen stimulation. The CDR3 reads CATQRPGQGRYGYTF. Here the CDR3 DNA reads TGTGCCACCCAAAGACCGGGACAGGGGCGCTATGGCTACACCTTC.